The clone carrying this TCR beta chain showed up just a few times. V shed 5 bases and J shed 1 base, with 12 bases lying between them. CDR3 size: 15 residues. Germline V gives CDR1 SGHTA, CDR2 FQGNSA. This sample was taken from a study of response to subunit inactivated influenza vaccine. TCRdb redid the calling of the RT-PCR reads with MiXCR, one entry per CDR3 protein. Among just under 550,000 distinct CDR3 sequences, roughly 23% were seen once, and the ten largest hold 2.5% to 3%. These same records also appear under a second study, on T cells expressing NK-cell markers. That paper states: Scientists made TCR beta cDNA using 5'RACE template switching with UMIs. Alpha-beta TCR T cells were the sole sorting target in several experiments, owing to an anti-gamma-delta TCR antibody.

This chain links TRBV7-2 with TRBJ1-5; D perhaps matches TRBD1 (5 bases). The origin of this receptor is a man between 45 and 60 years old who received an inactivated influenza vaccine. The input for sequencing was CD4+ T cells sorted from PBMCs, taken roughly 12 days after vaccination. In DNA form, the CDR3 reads TGTGCCAGCAGCACGGACACGGGAAGCAATCAGCCCCAGCATTTT. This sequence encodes CASSTDTGSNQPQHF.